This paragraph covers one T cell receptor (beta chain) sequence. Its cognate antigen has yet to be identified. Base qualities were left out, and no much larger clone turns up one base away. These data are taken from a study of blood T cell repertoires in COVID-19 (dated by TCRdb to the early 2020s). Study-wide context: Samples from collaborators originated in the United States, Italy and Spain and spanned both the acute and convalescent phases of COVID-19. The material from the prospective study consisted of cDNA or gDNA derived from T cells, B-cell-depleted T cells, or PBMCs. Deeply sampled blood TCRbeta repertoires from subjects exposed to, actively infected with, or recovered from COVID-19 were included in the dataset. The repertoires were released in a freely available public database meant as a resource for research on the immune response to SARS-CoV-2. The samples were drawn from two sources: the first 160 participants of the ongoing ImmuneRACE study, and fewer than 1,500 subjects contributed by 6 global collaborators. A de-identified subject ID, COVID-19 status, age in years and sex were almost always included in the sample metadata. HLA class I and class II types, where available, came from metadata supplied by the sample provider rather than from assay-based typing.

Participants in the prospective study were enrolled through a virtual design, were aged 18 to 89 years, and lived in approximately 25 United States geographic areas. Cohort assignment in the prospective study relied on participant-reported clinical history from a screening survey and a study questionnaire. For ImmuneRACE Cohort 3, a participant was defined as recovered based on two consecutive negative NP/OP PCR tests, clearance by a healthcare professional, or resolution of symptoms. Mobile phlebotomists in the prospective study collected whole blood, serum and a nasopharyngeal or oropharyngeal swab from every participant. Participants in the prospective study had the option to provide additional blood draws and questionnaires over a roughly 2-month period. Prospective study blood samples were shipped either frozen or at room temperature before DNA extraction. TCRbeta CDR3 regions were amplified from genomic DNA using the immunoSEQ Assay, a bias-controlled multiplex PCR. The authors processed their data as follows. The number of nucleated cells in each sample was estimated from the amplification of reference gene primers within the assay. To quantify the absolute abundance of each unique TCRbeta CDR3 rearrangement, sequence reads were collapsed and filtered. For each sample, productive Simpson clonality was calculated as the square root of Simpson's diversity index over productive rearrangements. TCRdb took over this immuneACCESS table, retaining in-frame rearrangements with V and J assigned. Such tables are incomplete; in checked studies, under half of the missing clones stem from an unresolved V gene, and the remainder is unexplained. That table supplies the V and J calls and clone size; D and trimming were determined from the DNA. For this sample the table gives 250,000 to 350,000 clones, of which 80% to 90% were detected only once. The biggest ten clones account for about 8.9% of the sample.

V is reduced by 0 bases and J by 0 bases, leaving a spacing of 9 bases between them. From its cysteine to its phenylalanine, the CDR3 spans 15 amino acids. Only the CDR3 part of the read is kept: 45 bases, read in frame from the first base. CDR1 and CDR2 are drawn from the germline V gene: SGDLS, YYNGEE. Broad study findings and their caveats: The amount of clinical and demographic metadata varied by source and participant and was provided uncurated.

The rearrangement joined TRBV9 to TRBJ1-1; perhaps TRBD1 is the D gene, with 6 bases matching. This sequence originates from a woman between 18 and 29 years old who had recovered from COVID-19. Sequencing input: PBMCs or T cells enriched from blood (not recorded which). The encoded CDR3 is CASSVAGDMNTEAFF. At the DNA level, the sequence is TGTGCCAGCAGCGTAGCAGGGGACATGAACACTGAAGCTTTCTTT.